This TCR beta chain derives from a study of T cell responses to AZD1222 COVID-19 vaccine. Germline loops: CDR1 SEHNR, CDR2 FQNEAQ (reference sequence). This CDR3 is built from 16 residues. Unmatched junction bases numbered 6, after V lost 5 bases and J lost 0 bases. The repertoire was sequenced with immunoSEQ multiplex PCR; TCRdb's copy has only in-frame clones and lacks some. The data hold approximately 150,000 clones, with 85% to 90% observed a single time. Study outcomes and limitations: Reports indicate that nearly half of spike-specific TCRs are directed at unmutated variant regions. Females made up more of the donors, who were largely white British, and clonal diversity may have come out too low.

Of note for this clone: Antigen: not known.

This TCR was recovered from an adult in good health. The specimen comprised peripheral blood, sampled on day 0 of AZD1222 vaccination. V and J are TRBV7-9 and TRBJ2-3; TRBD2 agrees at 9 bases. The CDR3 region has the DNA TGTGCCAGCAGCCATTCGACTAGCGGAAGCACAGATACGCAGTATTTT. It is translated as CASSHSTSGSTDTQYF.